This T cell receptor (beta chain) was found in a study of blood T cells in healthy people across ages (dated by TCRdb to between 2014 and 2017). Regarding the study in general: In model experiments, roughly one uniquely barcoded TCR beta cDNA molecule per two T cells was captured by template switching. To track age-related changes in TCR beta repertoire diversity, the study relied on deep sequencing normalized with unique cDNA molecular identifiers. Donors were grouped into four age groups: young (average 16 years), middle-aged (under 40), aged (about 60) and long-lived (just over 80). To avoid experimental bias, donors of different ages were spread randomly across the sequencing lanes. Two additional independent replicas of 1 million unique cDNA reads from the same blood draw were analyzed for two donors (one aged 18 to 30 and one aged 80 or older). Summary of the overall study and its limitations: The CMV infection status of donors was not known, potentially confounding age-related changes in expanded clonotypes. Observed TCR beta diversity correlated strongly with the percentage of naive T cells measured by flow cytometry. As age increased, observed TCR beta diversity per million T cells dropped in a roughly linear way, and a significant reduction was already evident by age about 40. Total diversity estimates from one million sequenced T cells were considered lower bounds and underestimates. Bulk unsorted PBMC profiling prevented conclusive comparison of naive and antigen-experienced compartments. Compared with the aged group, the long-lived group had more naive CD4+ T cells, fewer expanded clones and increased TCR diversity, suggesting age selection.

To prepare the library, 5' RACE was applied. Sequencer: Illumina HiSeq 2500. A second 7 to 11 cycle PCR used a sample-barcoded 5' primer and a J-beta primer mix. A unique molecular identifier was introduced onto each TCR beta cDNA molecule by a template-switch 5' adaptor carrying 12 random nucleotides. At least 3 million CDR3-containing paired-end reads were obtained from each sample. All of the RNA was converted into first-strand cDNA using the Mint cDNA synthesis kit, with a TRBC-specific oligonucleotide serving as the primer. All cDNA was treated with uracil-DNA glycosylase and then went through a first 18-cycle PCR with the universal primers M1SS and BC2_uni_R. As for the original processing: For normalization, 1 million high-quality reads, each with a distinct molecular identifier, were randomly selected from each sample. Instead of being binned into consensus sequences, reads with shared molecular identifiers were discarded. MiTCR, with a Q25 quality threshold and the strictest error-elimination algorithm, was used for CDR3 identification, clonotype clustering and error correction. Lower-bound total TCR beta diversity was estimated with a nonparametric unseen species model using Euler transformation. TCRdb reanalyzed the raw reads on its own, using fastp at Q25 for trimming and MiXCR for clone calling, and kept in-frame beta chains. Identical CDR3 protein sequences are pooled into one entry, listed with their most common genes and DNA. These V and J calls originate from TCRdb's pipeline instead of the authors' own analysis. In all, the sample holds just under 750,000 distinct CDR3 sequences, and around a fifth of those were seen once. The biggest ten clones account for about 22% of the sample.

V is clipped by 8 bases and J by 4 bases, and the sequence between their germline boundaries is 14 bases long. There are 13 amino acids in the CDR3, from cysteine to phenylalanine inclusive. This entry keeps only the CDR3 DNA: 39 bases, framed from base 1. CDR1 and CDR2, looked up from the germline V gene, are SNHLY and FYNNEI. Systemically healthy Caucasian individuals from Russia, approximately 39 in total and aged roughly 6 to 100 years, were included as donors. Each donor gave about 10 milliliters of peripheral blood, drawn into EDTA-treated Vacutainer tubes. Ficoll-Paque density-gradient centrifugation was used to isolate PBMCs, with at least 7 million per sample. Total RNA was extracted from PBMCs with Trizol reagent, with at least 6 micrograms obtained per sample. Naive CD45RAhigh/CD27high T cell percentages were measured by flow cytometry on a PBMC aliquot from every donor. This clonotype has ten or more counts. The specificity of this receptor is unknown. No qualities accompany the bases; no much larger clone lies one base away.

The receptor chain draws on TRBV2 and TRBJ1-2; the D gene remains uncertain. Input material: blood. The TCR comes from a man aged 70 or older in good health. The CDR3 amino acid sequence is: CASAENGIYGYTF. The sequenced DNA is TGTGCCAGCGCGGAGAATGGAATCTATGGCTACACCTTC.